This is a list of T cell receptor beta chains from one sample in a study of OX40 agonist ivuxolimab in advanced cancers. Profiling relied on immunoSEQ multiplex PCR, and the TCRdb table lists in-frame clones only, not all of them. There are 70,000 to 95,000 clones in the sample; 88% occur only once, and over 4% lies in the top ten. The source material was CD4+ or CD8+ T cells sorted from blood, sampled in a trial of the OX40 agonist ivuxolimab. These TCRs come from an adult with an advanced solid tumor such as melanoma, head and neck, liver or kidney cancer. Both conserved end residues are part of each CDR3. A D gene is named only where the DNA matches it firmly. For some rows the clone size is stated as once, few or many, or as a class when expanded; others skip it.

D	J	size	V	DNA	CDR3
TRBD2	TRBJ2-7	.	TRBV11-3	TGTGCCAGCAGCGAAACTAGCGGGAGCTACGAGCAGTACTTC	CASSETSGSYEQYF
.	TRBJ1-2	.	TRBV7-9	TGTGCCAGCAGCCAAAACCAGGGTAATCGAGGCTACACCTTC	CASSQNQGNRGYTF
.	TRBJ2-3	.	TRBV10-2	TGCGCCAGCAGTGAAGGACCTATACGTGTGGATACGCAGTATTTT	CASSEGPIRVDTQYF
.	TRBJ2-1	.	TRBV27	TGTGCCAGCACCCAGAGGGGTTCAAGCTCCTACAATGAGCAGTTCTTC	CASTQRGSSSYNEQFF
TRBD2	TRBJ2-2	.	TRBV2	TGTGCCAGCAGTGGCCTAGCGGGGGTTTACACCGGGGAGCTGTTTTTT	CASSGLAGVYTGELFF
TRBD2	TRBJ2-2	.	TRBV7-9	TGTGCCAGCAGCTTAGTGACTAGCGGGTATTTCACCGGGGAGCTGTTTTTT	CASSLVTSGYFTGELFF
TRBD1	TRBJ1-3	.	TRBV7-2	TGTGCCAGCAGCCTAGGGGGACAGATCTCTGGAAACACCATATATTTT	CASSLGGQISGNTIYF
.	TRBJ2-1	.	TRBV5-1	TGCGCCAGCAGCTTGGATGTGCAAGCCGAGCAGTTCTTC	CASSLDVQAEQFF
.	TRBJ2-1	.	TRBV12-5	TGTGCTAGTGGTTTGGTTTACAATGAGCAGTTCTTC	CASGLVYNEQFF
.	TRBJ1-2	.	TRBV2	TGTGCCAGCAACAGGGATTATAACTATGGCTACACCTTC	CASNRDYNYGYTF
.	TRBJ2-3	.	TRBV7-9	TGTGCCAGCAGCTTGGTTTACCCCGAGCCCACAGATACGCAGTATTTT	CASSLVYPEPTDTQYF
.	TRBJ1-2	.	TRBV14	TGTGCCAGCAGCCAACTTATGGCAGGGGATGGCTACACCTTC	CASSQLMAGDGYTF
.	TRBJ2-3	.	TRBV2	TGTGCCAGCAGGGCTGACTCCTCCGGAGATACGCAGTATTTT	CASRADSSGDTQYF
TRBD2	TRBJ2-1	.	TRBV19	TGTGCCAGTAGGAATAGGGCTAGCGGGTCCTACAATGAGCAGTTCTTC	CASRNRASGSYNEQFF
.	TRBJ2-2	.	TRBV12-1	TGTGCCAGCAGCTTTGATTGGGTTAGCGGGACGAACACCGGGGAGCTGTTTTTT	CASSFDWVSGTNTGELFF
.	TRBJ2-5	.	TRBV11-3	TGTGCCAGCACCGACACAGAGACCCAGTACTTC	CASTDTETQYF
.	TRBJ2-5	.	TRBV5-8	TGTGCCAGCAGCTGGGGGGCAAGCGTACAAGAGACCCAGTACTTC	CASSWGASVQETQYF
TRBD1	TRBJ2-5	.	TRBV5-1	TGCGCCAGCAGCGGGGGACAGGGGAGTGAGACCCAGTACTTC	CASSGGQGSETQYF
TRBD1	TRBJ2-7	.	TRBV14	TGTGCCAGCAGCCAGGAAAAGACAGGGAAGACTTTTTCCGAGCAGTACTTC	CASSQEKTGKTFSEQYF
.	TRBJ2-5	.	TRBV7-9	TGTGCCAGCAGCTTAGTCCCGGGTTCGCAAGAGACCCAGTACTTC	CASSLVPGSQETQYF
TRBD1	TRBJ2-2	.	TRBV5-1	TGCGCCAGCAGCTTAACAGGGGCGGGGAACACCGGGGAGCTGTTTTTT	CASSLTGAGNTGELFF
TRBD2	TRBJ2-1	.	TRBV7-6	TGTGCCAGCAGCCGGGACTATCCCACGACCTACAATGAGCAGTTCTTC	CASSRDYPTTYNEQFF
.	TRBJ2-2	.	TRBV7-6	TGTGCCAGCAGTCGGGGTTTGATTCCGAACACCGGGGAGCTGTTTTTT	CASSRGLIPNTGELFF
TRBD2	TRBJ2-5	.	TRBV11-3	TGTGCCAGCAGCCAAACGTCCAGCGGGGACGATCAAGAGACCCAGTACTTC	CASSQTSSGDDQETQYF
.	TRBJ2-3	once	TRBV7-3	TGTGCCAGCAGCTTAGGTTCGGGGGCGCTAGCGGAAGGCACAGATACGCAGTATTTT	CASSLGSGALAEGTDTQYF
TRBD1	TRBJ1-6	.	TRBV4-1	TGCGCCAGCAGCCAAGGCTCCGGGACAGGGGACAATTCACCCCTCCACTTT	CASSQGSGTGDNSPLHF
.	TRBJ1-5	.	TRBV2	TGTGCCAGCAGTCGGACGTATAGCAATCAGCCCCAGCATTTT	CASSRTYSNQPQHF
TRBD2	TRBJ2-3	.	TRBV5-6	TGTGCCAGCACCCCGGATCCAGGGAGGGCCGCAGATACGCAGTATTTT	CASTPDPGRAADTQYF
.	TRBJ2-7	.	TRBV6-1	TGTGCCACCTACTCCGCGACAGCGTCCTACGAGCAGTACTTC	CATYSATASYEQYF
.	TRBJ2-2	.	TRBV7-3	TGTGCCAGCAGCCCCCAGGTGGGAGCCAACACCGGGGAGCTGTTTTTT	CASSPQVGANTGELFF
.	TRBJ2-3	.	TRBV19	TGTGCCAGTAGTGGCGGAAACACAGATACGCAGTATTTT	CASSGGNTDTQYF
.	TRBJ2-1	.	TRBV5-1	TGCGCCAGCAGCTTGGGGGATAGCGCTACTTACAATGAGCAGTTCTTC	CASSLGDSATYNEQFF
.	TRBJ2-7	.	TRBV15	TGTGCCACCAGCAGAGTTTCGGGCGAGCAGTACTTC	CATSRVSGEQYF
.	TRBJ1-2	.	TRBV5-4	TGTGCCAGCAGCTTGGCGAGGGGCTACTATGGCTACACCTTC	CASSLARGYYGYTF
.	TRBJ2-6	.	TRBV21-1	TGTGCCAGCCTCACAGGGGCTGGGGCCAACGTCCTGACTTTC	CASLTGAGANVLTF
.	TRBJ1-2	.	TRBV28	TGTGCCAGCAGTTTAGCGGGGACGGGGGTCTATGGCTACACCTTC	CASSLAGTGVYGYTF
TRBD2	TRBJ2-5	few	TRBV19	TGTGCCAGTGGGACTAGCGGGATCCAAGAGACCCAGTACTTC	CASGTSGIQETQYF
.	TRBJ2-1	once	TRBV6-4	TGTGCCAGCAGTGACGGTAGCGCCTTAGACAATGAGCAGTTCTTC	CASSDGSALDNEQFF
TRBD2	TRBJ2-1	once	TRBV14	TGTGCCAGCAGCCAAGATTCCAGAGTTGGCGGGAGAAGATATGAGCAGTTCTTC	CASSQDSRVGGRRYEQFF
.	TRBJ1-5	.	TRBV19	TGTGCCAGTAGTTCCGTGGCGTGGGGGCGCAACCAGCCCCAGCATTTT	CASSSVAWGRNQPQHF
.	TRBJ2-7	.	TRBV5-1	TGCGCCAGCAGCTTCGGTGGGAGCGGCTACGAGCAGTACTTC	CASSFGGSGYEQYF
.	TRBJ2-7	many	TRBV7-2	TGTGCCAGCGGAAGGGGGGACTCCTACGAGCAGTACTTC	CASGRGDSYEQYF
.	TRBJ2-1	.	TRBV18	TGTGCCAGCTCACCAAAATTAGCGGCCGATGAGCAGTTCTTC	CASSPKLAADEQFF
.	TRBJ2-1	.	TRBV5-1	TGCGCCAGCAGCCCCCGCTGGCAGGGAGAGAATGAGCAGTTCTTC	CASSPRWQGENEQFF
.	TRBJ1-2	.	TRBV30	TGTGCCTGGAGTTCGGGGAGAGGCTATGGCTACACCTTC	CAWSSGRGYGYTF
.	TRBJ2-1	.	TRBV7-8	TGTGCCAGCAGCTTAGACGCAGAAATCGGTGAGCAGTTCTTC	CASSLDAEIGEQFF
TRBD2	TRBJ2-1	.	TRBV5-1	TGCGCCAGCAGCCTCTGGACTAGCGGGAGTATCAATGAGCAGTTCTTC	CASSLWTSGSINEQFF
TRBD1	TRBJ1-2	once	TRBV23-1	TGCGCCAGCAGTCACTTGGACAGGGGGGCCTATGGCTACACCTTC	CASSHLDRGAYGYTF
.	TRBJ1-2	.	TRBV28	TGTGCCAGCAGCCCGGACAGACGCTATGGCTACACCTTC	CASSPDRRYGYTF
.	TRBJ1-2	.	TRBV5-6	TGTGCCAGCAGCTTGCGACAGGTCGAATATGGCTACACCTTC	CASSLRQVEYGYTF
TRBD1	TRBJ1-2	.	TRBV9	TGTGCCAGCAGCAGCCGGGACAGGTTGTACTATGGCTACACCTTC	CASSSRDRLYYGYTF
.	TRBJ1-4	.	TRBV10-3	TGTGCCATCAGTGAGCATGGGGCAACTAATGAAAAACTGTTTTTT	CAISEHGATNEKLFF
.	TRBJ2-5	once	TRBV7-6	TGTGCCAGCAGCCGCCCTACCGACTGGGGAAGGGAGACCCAGTACTTC	CASSRPTDWGRETQYF
.	TRBJ2-2	few	TRBV7-8	TGTGCCAGCAGCCGGCTGGCGTACACCGGGGAGCTGTTTTTT	CASSRLAYTGELFF